This T cell receptor (beta chain) was obtained from a study of cytomegalovirus exposure and HLA in healthy donors. The PCR contained 60 Vbeta and 13 Jbeta primers. Clones were sequenced by immunoSEQ multiplex PCR, and TCRdb holds only the in-frame ones, with some missing. The sample has under 150,000 clones, around 84% seen once. This CDR3 comprises 14 residues. Trimming took off 2 bases at V and 5 bases at J, with 13 bases between the two ends. Germline CDR1 is MNHEY and CDR2 is SMNVEV (reference sequence). The J gene is TRBJ2-7, the V gene TRBV27, with D hard to call. The sequenced sample consisted of PBMCs. This receptor was obtained from a man younger than 35 in good health and CMV-seronegative. CDR3 bases: TGTGCCAGCAGTTTAAGCCTAGAATTCAACGAGCAGTACTTC. It yields the protein CASSLSLEFNEQYF.